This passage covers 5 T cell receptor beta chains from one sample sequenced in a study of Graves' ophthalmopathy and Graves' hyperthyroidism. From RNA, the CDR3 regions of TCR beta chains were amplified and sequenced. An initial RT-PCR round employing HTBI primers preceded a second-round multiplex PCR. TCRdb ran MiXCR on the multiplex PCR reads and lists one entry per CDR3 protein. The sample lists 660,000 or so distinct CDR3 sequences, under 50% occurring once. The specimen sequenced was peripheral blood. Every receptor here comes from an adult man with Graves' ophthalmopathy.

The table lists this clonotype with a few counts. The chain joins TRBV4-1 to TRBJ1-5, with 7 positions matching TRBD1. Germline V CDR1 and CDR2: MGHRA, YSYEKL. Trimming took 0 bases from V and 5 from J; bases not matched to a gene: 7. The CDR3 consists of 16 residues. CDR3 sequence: CASSQDPGQPYQPQHF. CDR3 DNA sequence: TGCGCCAGCAGCCAAGATCCGGGACAGCCCTATCAGCCCCAGCATTTT.

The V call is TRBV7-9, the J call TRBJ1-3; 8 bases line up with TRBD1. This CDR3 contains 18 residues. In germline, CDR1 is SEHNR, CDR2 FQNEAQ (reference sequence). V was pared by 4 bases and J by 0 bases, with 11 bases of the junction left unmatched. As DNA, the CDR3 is TGTGCCAGCAGCTCCCTGGGACAGGAGGATTCCTCTGGAAACACCATATATTTT. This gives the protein CASSSLGQEDSSGNTIYF.

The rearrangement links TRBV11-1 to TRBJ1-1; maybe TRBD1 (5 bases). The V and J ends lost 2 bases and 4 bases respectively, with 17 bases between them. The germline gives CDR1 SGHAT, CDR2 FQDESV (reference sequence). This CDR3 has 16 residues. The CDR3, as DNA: TGTGCCAGCAGCTTAAGGTCGGTCTCGGGGGGCACTGAAGCTTTCTTT. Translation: CASSLRSVSGGTEAFF.

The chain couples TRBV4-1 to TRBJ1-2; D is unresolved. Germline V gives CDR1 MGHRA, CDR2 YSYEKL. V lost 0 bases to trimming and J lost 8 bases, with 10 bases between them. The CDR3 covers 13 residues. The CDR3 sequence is CASSQDDEKGYTF. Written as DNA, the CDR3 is TGCGCCAGCAGCCAAGATGACGAGAAAGGCTACACCTTC.

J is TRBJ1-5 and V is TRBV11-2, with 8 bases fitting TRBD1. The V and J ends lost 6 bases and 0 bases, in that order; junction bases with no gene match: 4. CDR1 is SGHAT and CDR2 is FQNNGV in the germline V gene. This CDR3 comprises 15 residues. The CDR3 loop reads CASRTGTGSNQPQHF. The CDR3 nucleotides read TGTGCCAGCAGGACCGGGACAGGTAGCAATCAGCCCCAGCATTTT.